The 8 T cell receptor beta chains reported below all come from one sample, sequenced in a study of lymphopenia after photon versus proton radiotherapy. Sequencing was performed with immunoSEQ multiplex PCR; in TCRdb, only in-frame clones are kept and a portion is missing. The sample carries around 53,000 clones, 80% to 90% recorded once. The specimen comprised peripheral blood, sampled from a patient treated with photon-based radiotherapy. The receptors come from a man aged 45-65 years with gastric cancer.

V and J are TRBV4-2 and TRBJ2-1; tentative D call: TRBD2 (6 bases). Germline CDR1 and CDR2: LGHNA and YNFKEQ. Trimming cost V 0 bases and J 6 bases, with 18 bases left between them. This CDR3 region has 17 residues. CDR3 nucleotides: TGTGCCAGCAGCCAAGAAGCGGGCAACGGGCTAGCCAATGAGCAGTTCTTC. Its protein is CASSQEAGNGLANEQFF.

The J gene is TRBJ1-2, the V gene TRBV14, with D perhaps TRBD1 (5 bases). The CDR3 has 15 amino acids. The V gene lost 6 bases and the J gene lost 6 bases, with 20 bases spanning the gap. Germline V gives CDR1 SGHDN, CDR2 FVKESK. The CDR3 nucleotides are TGTGCCAGCAGTCGTTGGAGGGGTCAAAAGGATGGCTACACCTTC. Protein product: CASSRWRGQKDGYTF. Drawing the rest from reference TRBV14 and TRBJ1-2, the complete variable domain is EAGVTQFPSHSVIEKGQTVTLRCDPISGHDNLYWYRRVMGKEIKFLLHFVKESKQDESGMPNNRFLAERTGGTYSTLKVQPAELEDSGVYFCASSRWRGQKDGYTFGSGTRLTVV.

CDR3 region: CAWSVGPSTGAISYEQYF. The CDR3 bases are TGTGCCTGGAGTGTAGGTCCCTCGACAGGGGCGATTTCCTACGAGCAGTACTTC. This chain connects TRBV30 to TRBJ2-7; 8 bases match TRBD1. The CDR3 extends over 18 amino acids. Germline CDR1 reads GTSNPN; CDR2 reads SVGIG (reference sequence). V shed 0 bases, J shed 1 base, and the junction held 14 bases outside the gene matches. Full variable domain (outside the CDR3, taken from reference TRBV30 and TRBJ2-7): SQTIHQWPATLVQPVGSPLSLECTVEGTSNPNLYWYRQAAGRGLQLLFYSVGIGQISSEVPQNLSASRPQDRQFILSSKKLLLSDSGFYLCAWSVGPSTGAISYEQYFGPGTRLTVT.

This clone was observed a handful of times. This chain links TRBV7-3 with TRBJ2-5, with TRBD2 matching 7 bases. The germline V gene has CDR1 SGHTA and CDR2 FQGTGA. Losses at the gene ends were 7 bases for V and 5 bases for J; bases not matched to a gene: 13. This CDR3 has 15 residues. The CDR3 nucleotides are TGTGCCAGCACCCTAGGCGGGGGAAAACAGGAGACCCAGTACTTC. Protein sequence: CASTLGGGKQETQYF.

The V gene is TRBV2, the J gene TRBJ2-7, with TRBD1 matching 7 bases. V was pared by 9 bases and J by 6 bases, with 8 bases of the junction left unmatched. CDR1 is SNHLY and CDR2 is FYNNEI in the germline V gene. The CDR3 is 12 residues long. CDR3 sequence: CARGNRGGEQYF. CDR3 DNA sequence: TGTGCCAGAGGTAACAGGGGTGGCGAGCAGTACTTC.

The genes are TRBV28 and TRBJ2-7, with D perhaps matching TRBD2 (5 bases). The CDR3 runs 15 residues. Trimming took 7 bases from V and 4 from J, leaving 20 bases between them. Germline-derived CDR1 and CDR2 are MDHEN and SYDVKM. The CDR3 bases are TGTGCCAGCATTGATCCAGGTTCGGGATTTTACGAGCAGTACTTC. It translates to CASIDPGSGFYEQYF.

The V and J genes are TRBV7-2 and TRBJ1-1; D not resolved. The germline V and J ends were trimmed by 1 base and 3 bases, with 9 bases remaining between them. The CDR3 spans 14 residues. Germline V lookup: CDR1 SGHTA, CDR2 FQGNSA. Here the CDR3 reads CASSLVATYTEAFF. The CDR3, as DNA: TGTGCCAGCAGCTTAGTCGCCACCTACACTGAAGCTTTCTTT.

V usage is TRBV27 and J usage is TRBJ2-7; the match to TRBD1 covers 8 bases. In germline, CDR1 is MNHEY, CDR2 SMNVEV (reference sequence). The CDR3 runs 14 residues. V lost 5 bases and J lost 6; bases outside the gene matches: 9. CDR3 loop: CASSNDGQGREQYF. Written as DNA, the CDR3 is TGTGCCAGCAGTAACGACGGACAGGGCCGCGAGCAGTACTTC.